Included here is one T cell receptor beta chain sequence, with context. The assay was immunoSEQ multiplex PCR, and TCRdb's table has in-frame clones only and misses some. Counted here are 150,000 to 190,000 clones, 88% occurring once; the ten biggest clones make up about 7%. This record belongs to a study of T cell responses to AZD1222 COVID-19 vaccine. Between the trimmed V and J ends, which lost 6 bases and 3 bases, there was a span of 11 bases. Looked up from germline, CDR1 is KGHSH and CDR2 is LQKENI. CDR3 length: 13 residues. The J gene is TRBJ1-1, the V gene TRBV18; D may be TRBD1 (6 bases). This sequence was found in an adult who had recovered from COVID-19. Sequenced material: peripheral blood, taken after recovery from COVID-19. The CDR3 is CASSTGLDTEAFF. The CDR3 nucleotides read TGTGCCAGCTCCACAGGGCTAGACACTGAAGCTTTCTTT.